A single sample gave rise to the 11 T cell receptor beta chains below, sequenced in a study of beta chain features in type 1 diabetes. Since all of the isolated RNA was reverse transcribed, expressed TCRB transcripts were what got sequenced. Measured with immunoSEQ multiplex PCR; TCRdb has only the in-frame clones, and not every one. The data show 250,000 to 400,000 clones, with 13% to 15% seen just once and approximately 6.7% held by the top ten. Sequencing was carried out using central memory CD4+ T cells from blood. These receptors were collected from a man aged 30 to 45 in good health.

This clone has a handful of counts. The rearrangement links TRBV7-2 to TRBJ2-6, with a tentative D call TRBD2 (6 bases). The germline V gene encodes CDR1 SGHTA and CDR2 FQGNSA. The V gene lost 6 bases and the J gene lost 1 base, with 13 bases spanning the gap. This CDR3 spans 16 amino acids. The CDR3 coding sequence is TGTGCCAGCAGACGGGGACTGTCGTCTGGGGCCAACGTCCTGACTTTC. Its protein is CASRRGLSSGANVLTF. Full variable domain (missing parts from reference TRBV7-2 and TRBJ2-6): GAGVSQSPSNKVTEKGKDVELRCDPISGHTALYWYRQSLGQGLEFLIYFQGNSAPDKSGLPSDRFSAERTGGSVSTLTIQRTQQEDSAVYLCASRRGLSSGANVLTFGAGSRLTVL.

J is TRBJ2-1 and V is TRBV10-1; 8 nucleotides match TRBD1. With V trimmed by 2 bases and J by 9 bases, 6 bases remained unmatched. The CDR3 is made up of 14 amino acids. CDR1 WNHNN and CDR2 SYGVQD come from the germline V gene (reference sequence). The CDR3 sequence is CASSESQGATEQFF. CDR3 bases: TGCGCCAGCAGTGAGAGCCAGGGGGCAACTGAGCAGTTCTTC.

This clone was recorded a few times. The chain employs TRBV7-8 and TRBJ2-5; 7 bases fit TRBD1. Trimming removed 8 bases from V and 2 bases from J; junction bases left unmatched: 8. The CDR3 sequence is 14 residues long. Germline lookup yields CDR1 SGHVS and CDR2 FQNEAQ. This CDR3 is CASRLTGRQETQYF. DNA of the CDR3: TGTGCCAGCCGATTGACAGGGCGGCAAGAGACCCAGTACTTC.

The rearrangement joins TRBV5-6 to TRBJ2-5; 12 bases map to TRBD2. This CDR3 is 14 amino acids long. The V gene's germline CDR1 is SGHDT and CDR2 YYEEEE. V lost 4 bases and J lost 5; bases outside the gene matches: 3. CDR3 DNA sequence: TGTGCCAGCAGCACCGGGACTAGCGGGGAGACCCAGTACTTC. Protein product: CASSTGTSGETQYF.

This clone was picked up a small number of times. The chain combines TRBV6-6 with TRBJ1-4; no definite D call. Germline CDR1 and CDR2: MNHNY and SVGAGI (reference sequence). The CDR3 consists of 14 residues. V gave up 2 bases and J gave up 5 bases, with 9 bases separating them. CDR3 sequence (DNA): TGTGCCAGCAGTTACGGTTCCGGGAATGAAAAACTGTTTTTT. Translation: CASSYGSGNEKLFF.

The chain carries TRBV9 and TRBJ2-4; D is possibly TRBD2 (5 bases). The CDR3 spans 17 residues. The germline gives CDR1 SGDLS, CDR2 YYNGEE. V lost 3 bases and J 3 bases, leaving 19 bases between the germline ends. The CDR3 DNA sequence: TGTGCCAGCAGCGCCCGGGGTAGGGAATGGAGCAAAAACATTCAGTACTTC. Translated, it gives CASSARGREWSKNIQYF.

In its sample, this clone was seen a few times. The chain recombines TRBV5-4 with TRBJ1-2, with 10 bases matching TRBD1. Germline V lookup: CDR1 SGHNT, CDR2 YYREEE (reference sequence). The trim removed 3 bases at V and 4 bases at J, leaving 9 bases unmatched. This CDR3 has 16 amino acids. The CDR3 DNA reads as TGTGCCAGCAGCTCGGGACCGGGACAGGGGATCTATGGCTACACCTTC. Translating it yields CASSSGPGQGIYGYTF.

The chain is built from TRBV7-9 and TRBJ2-1, with TRBD2 identical over 14 bases. The V gene's germline CDR1 is SEHNR and CDR2 FQNEAQ (reference sequence). This CDR3 is built from 19 residues. V was clipped by 5 bases and J by 9 bases; unmatched bases: 18. The DNA for the CDR3 is TGTGCCAGCAGCCCCGCCCCGCCGGGACTAGCGGGAGTACTTATTGAGCAGTTCTTC. Residues: CASSPAPPGLAGVLIEQFF.

The rearrangement uses TRBV7-9 and TRBJ1-1; D gene unclear. Germline V lookup: CDR1 SEHNR, CDR2 FQNEAQ (reference sequence). The CDR3 contains 13 residues. The V and J ends lost 7 bases and 0 bases respectively, with 9 bases between them. CDR3 in DNA: TGTGCCAGCACCCCGCAGATGAACACTGAAGCTTTCTTT. It encodes CASTPQMNTEAFF.

Points on this clone: One junction end does not reproduce the germline sequence, and a read error may be involved. The chain couples TRBV7-7 to TRBJ2-1; D is perhaps TRBD2 (5 bases). Looked up from germline, CDR1 is SSHAT and CDR2 is FNYEAQ (reference sequence). The length of the CDR3 is 14 residues. The CDR3 nucleotides read TGTGCTAGCAGCTTAGCGACTGGCGTCAATGAGCAGTTCTTC. Translation: CASSLATGVNEQFF.

This clone was detected ten times or more. The chain links TRBV10-3 to TRBJ2-5; 9 bases match TRBD2. The germline V gene encodes CDR1 ENHRY and CDR2 SYGVKD. The trim removed 4 bases at V and 0 bases at J, leaving 0 bases unmatched. This CDR3 is 14 amino acids long. CDR3 sequence reads: CAISGGGDQETQYF. In DNA, the CDR3 is TGTGCCATCAGTGGCGGGGGGGACCAAGAGACCCAGTACTTC.